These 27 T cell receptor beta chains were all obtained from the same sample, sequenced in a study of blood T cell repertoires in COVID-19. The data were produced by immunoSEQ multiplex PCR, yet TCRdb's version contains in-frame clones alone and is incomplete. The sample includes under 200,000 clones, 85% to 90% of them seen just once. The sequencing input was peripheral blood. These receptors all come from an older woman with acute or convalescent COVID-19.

The CDR3 sequence: CASSSGTSSTDTQYF. CDR3 nucleotides: TGTGCCAGCAGCTCGGGGACTTCTAGCACAGATACGCAGTATTTT. The V call is TRBV9, the J call TRBJ2-3; the D gene is possibly TRBD2 (6 bases). This CDR3 is built from 15 residues. From germline, CDR1 is SGDLS and CDR2 YYNGEE. The germline V and J ends were trimmed by 4 bases and 0 bases, with 12 bases remaining between them.

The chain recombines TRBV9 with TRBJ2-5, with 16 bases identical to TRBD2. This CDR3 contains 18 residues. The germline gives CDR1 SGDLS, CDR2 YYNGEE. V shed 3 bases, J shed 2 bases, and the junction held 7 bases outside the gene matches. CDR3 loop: CASSGPGTSGRGQETQYF. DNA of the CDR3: TGTGCCAGCAGCGGACCCGGGACTAGCGGGAGGGGACAAGAGACCCAGTACTTC.

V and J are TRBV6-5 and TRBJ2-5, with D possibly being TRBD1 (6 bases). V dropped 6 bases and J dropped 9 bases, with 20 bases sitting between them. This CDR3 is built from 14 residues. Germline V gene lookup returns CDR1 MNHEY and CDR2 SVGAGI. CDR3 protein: CASSRGHSQAAQYF. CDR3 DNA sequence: TGTGCCAGCAGCCGGGGACATTCCCAGGCGGCCCAGTACTTC.

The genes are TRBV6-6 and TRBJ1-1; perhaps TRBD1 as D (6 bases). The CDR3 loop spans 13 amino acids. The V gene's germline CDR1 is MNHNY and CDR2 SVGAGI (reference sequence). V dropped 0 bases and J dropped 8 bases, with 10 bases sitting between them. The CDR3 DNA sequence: TGTGCCAGCAGTTACTCACAGGGAGAGGAAGCTTTCTTT. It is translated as CASSYSQGEEAFF.

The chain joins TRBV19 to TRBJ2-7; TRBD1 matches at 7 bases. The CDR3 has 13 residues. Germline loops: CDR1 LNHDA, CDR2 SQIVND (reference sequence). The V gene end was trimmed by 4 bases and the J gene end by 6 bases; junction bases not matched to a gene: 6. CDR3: CASSTDRRSEQYF. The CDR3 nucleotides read TGTGCCAGTAGTACGGACAGGAGAAGCGAGCAGTACTTC.

The CDR3 nucleotides are TGCGCCAGCAGCCAAGAGTTGCAGGCTAACTATGGCTACACCTTC. Translating it yields CASSQELQANYGYTF. V is TRBV4-3 and J is TRBJ1-2; D gene ambiguous. With 0 bases removed from V and 0 bases from J, the gap between germline ends came to 8 bases. The CDR3 extends over 15 amino acids. In germline, CDR1 is LGHNA, CDR2 YSLEER.

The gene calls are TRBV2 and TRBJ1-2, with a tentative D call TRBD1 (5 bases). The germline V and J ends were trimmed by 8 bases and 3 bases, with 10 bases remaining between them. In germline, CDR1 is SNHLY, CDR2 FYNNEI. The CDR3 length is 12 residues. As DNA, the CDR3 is TGTGCCAGCCGAAAGACAGACTATGGCTACACCTTC. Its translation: CASRKTDYGYTF.

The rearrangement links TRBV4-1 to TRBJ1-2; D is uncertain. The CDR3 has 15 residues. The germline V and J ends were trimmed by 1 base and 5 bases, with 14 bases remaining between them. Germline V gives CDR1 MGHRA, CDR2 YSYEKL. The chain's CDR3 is CASSQGSQRGYGYTF. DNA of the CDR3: TGCGCCAGCAGCCAAGGGTCCCAGCGTGGGTATGGCTACACCTTC.

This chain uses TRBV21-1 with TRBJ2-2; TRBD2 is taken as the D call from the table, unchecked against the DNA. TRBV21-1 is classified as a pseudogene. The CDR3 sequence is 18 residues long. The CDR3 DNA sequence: TGTGCCAGCAGCAAGAGTACGGGGGGCGTTCAGTACACCGGGGAGCTGTTTTTT. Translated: CASSKSTGGVQYTGELFF.

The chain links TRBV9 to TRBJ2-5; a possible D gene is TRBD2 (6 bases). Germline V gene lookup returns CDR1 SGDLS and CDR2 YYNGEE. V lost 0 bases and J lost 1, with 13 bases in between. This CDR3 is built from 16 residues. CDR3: CASSVAGGSGQETQYF. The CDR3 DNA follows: TGTGCCAGCAGCGTAGCTGGCGGTAGCGGCCAAGAGACCCAGTACTTC. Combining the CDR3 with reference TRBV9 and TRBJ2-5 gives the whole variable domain DSGVTQTPKHLITATGQRVTLRCSPRSGDLSVYWYQQSLDQGLQFLIQYYNGEERAKGNILERFSAQQFPDLHSELNLSSLELGDSALYFCASSVAGGSGQETQYFGPGTRLLVL.

In nucleotides, the CDR3 is TGCGCCAGCAGCCAAGAACTAGGGTCAGAGACCCAGTACTTC. Its protein product is CASSQELGSETQYF. V is TRBV5-1 and J is TRBJ2-5; D perhaps matches TRBD2 (5 bases). Germline values: CDR1 SGHRS, CDR2 YFSETQ. The CDR3 loop spans 14 amino acids. V was cut by 4 bases and J by 4 bases, with 14 bases left in between.

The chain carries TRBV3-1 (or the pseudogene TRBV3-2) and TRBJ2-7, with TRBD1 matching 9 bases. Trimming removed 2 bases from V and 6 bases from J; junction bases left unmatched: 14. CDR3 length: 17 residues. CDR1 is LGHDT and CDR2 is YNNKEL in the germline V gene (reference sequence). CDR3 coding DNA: TGTGCCAGCAGCCAAACTCACACCGGGACAGGGCGTTTCGAGCAGTACTTC. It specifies CASSQTHTGTGRFEQYF.

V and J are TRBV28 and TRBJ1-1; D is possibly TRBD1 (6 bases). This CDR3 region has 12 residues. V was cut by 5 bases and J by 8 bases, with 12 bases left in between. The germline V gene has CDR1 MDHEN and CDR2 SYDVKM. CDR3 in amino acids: CASSTQTGEAFF. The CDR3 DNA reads TGTGCCAGCAGTACACAGACAGGAGAAGCTTTCTTT.

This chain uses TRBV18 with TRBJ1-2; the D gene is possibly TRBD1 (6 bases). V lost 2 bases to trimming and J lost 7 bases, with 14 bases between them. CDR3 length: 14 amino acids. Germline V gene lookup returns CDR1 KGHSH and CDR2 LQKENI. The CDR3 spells CASSPERPGAGYTF. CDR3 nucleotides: TGTGCCAGCTCACCAGAGAGGCCAGGGGCTGGCTACACCTTC.

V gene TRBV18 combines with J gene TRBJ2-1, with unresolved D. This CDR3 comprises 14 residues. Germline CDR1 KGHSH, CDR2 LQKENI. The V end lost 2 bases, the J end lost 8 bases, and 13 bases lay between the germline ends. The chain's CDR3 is CASSPGRSWDEQFF. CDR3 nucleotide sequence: TGTGCCAGCTCACCAGGTCGGAGTTGGGATGAGCAGTTCTTC.

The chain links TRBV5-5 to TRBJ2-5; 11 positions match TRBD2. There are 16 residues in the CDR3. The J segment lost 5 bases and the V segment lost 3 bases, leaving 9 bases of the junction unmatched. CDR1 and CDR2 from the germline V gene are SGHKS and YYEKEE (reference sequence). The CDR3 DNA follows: TGTGCCAGCAGCTCGATAGGACTAGCGGGTGGTGAGACCCAGTACTTC. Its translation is CASSSIGLAGGETQYF.

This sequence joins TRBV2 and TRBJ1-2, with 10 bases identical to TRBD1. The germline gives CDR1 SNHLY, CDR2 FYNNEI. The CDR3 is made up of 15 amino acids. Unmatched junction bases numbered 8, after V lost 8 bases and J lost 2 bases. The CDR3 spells CASRTRTGGNYGYTF. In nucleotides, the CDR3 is TGTGCCAGCCGTACCAGGACAGGGGGAAACTATGGCTACACCTTC.

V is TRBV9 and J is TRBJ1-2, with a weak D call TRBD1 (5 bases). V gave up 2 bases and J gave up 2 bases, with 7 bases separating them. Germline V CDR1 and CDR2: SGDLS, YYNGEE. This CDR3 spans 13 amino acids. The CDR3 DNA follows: TGTGCCAGCAGCGTCAGGGAAAACTATGGCTACACCTTC. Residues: CASSVRENYGYTF. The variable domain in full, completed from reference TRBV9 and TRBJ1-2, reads DSGVTQTPKHLITATGQRVTLRCSPRSGDLSVYWYQQSLDQGLQFLIQYYNGEERAKGNILERFSAQQFPDLHSELNLSSLELGDSALYFCASSVRENYGYTFGSGTRLTVV.

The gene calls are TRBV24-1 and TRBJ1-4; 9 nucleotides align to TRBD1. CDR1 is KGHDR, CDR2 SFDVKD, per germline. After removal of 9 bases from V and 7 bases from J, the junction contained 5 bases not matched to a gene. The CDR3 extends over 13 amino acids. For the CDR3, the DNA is TGTGCCACCGGGGACAGGGTCGGTGAAAAACTGTTTTTT. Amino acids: CATGDRVGEKLFF.

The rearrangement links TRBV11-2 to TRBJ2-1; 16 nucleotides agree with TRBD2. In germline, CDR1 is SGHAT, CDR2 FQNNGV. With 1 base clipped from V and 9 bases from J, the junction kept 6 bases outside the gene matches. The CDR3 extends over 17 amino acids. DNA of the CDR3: TGTGCCAGCAGCTTAGTCCCGGGACTAGCGGGGGGGAGTGAGCAGTTCTTC. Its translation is CASSLVPGLAGGSEQFF. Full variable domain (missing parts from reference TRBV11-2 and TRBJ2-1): EAGVAQSPRYKIIEKRQSVAFWCNPISGHATLYWYQQILGQGPKLLIQFQNNGVVDDSQLPKDRFSAERLKGVDSTLKIQPAKLEDSAVYLCASSLVPGLAGGSEQFFGPGTRLTVL.

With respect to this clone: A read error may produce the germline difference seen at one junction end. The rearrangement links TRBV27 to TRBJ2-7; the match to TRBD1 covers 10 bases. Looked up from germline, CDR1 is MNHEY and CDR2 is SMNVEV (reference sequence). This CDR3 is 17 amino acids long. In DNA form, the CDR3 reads TGTGCCAGCAGTCTATCCGGGACAGGGGATCCCTCTTACGAGCAGTACTTC. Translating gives CASSLSGTGDPSYEQYF.

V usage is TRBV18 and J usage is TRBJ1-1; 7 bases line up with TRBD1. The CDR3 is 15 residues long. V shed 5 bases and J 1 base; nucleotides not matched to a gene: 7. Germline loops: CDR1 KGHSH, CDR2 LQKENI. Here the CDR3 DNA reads TGTGCCAGCTCAGCGGAGGGGGCTGGGAACACTGAAGCTTTCTTT. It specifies CASSAEGAGNTEAFF.

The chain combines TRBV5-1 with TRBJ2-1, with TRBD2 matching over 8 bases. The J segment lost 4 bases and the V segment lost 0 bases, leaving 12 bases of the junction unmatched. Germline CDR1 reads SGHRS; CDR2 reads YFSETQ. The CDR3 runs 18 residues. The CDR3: CASSLVGGTSGRYNEQFF. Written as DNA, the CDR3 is TGCGCCAGCAGCTTGGTTGGGGGTACTAGCGGAAGGTACAATGAGCAGTTCTTC.

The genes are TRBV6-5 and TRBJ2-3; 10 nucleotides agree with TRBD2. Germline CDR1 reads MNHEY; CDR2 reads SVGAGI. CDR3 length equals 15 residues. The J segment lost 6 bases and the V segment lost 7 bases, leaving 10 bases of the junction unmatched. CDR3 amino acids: CASTPGSGGADTQYF. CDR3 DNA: TGTGCCAGCACCCCGGGAAGCGGGGGGGCTGATACGCAGTATTTT.

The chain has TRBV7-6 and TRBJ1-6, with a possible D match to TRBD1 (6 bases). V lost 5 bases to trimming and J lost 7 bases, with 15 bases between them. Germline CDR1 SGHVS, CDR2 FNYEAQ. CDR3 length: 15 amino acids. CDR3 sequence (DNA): TGTGCCAGCAGCGAATCTCAGGGGTGGAATTCACCCCTCCACTTT. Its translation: CASSESQGWNSPLHF.

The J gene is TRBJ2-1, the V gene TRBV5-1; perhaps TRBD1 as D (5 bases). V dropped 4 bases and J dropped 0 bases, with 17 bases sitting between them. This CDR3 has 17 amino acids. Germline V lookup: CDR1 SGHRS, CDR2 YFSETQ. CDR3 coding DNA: TGCGCCAGCAGCCCCATCGGCACAGGATACTCCTACAATGAGCAGTTCTTC. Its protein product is CASSPIGTGYSYNEQFF.

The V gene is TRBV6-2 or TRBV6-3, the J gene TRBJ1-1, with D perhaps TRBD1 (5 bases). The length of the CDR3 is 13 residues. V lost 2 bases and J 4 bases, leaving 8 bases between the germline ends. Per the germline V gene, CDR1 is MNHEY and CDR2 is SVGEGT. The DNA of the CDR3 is TGTGCCAGCAGTTACCCCCAGGGCACTGAAGCTTTCTTT. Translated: CASSYPQGTEAFF.